Below are 13 T cell receptor beta chains sequenced from a single sample in a study of tumor-infiltrating lymphocytes in localized non-small cell lung cancer. Generated by immunoSEQ multiplex PCR, the TCRdb table keeps only in-frame clones and is missing some. The profile shows about 8,500 clones, 60% to 80% of them singletons. The sample was uninvolved lung tissue not adjacent to the tumor. Receptor source: a human donor with non-small cell lung cancer.

This chain connects TRBV10-1 to TRBJ2-3; D is unresolved. Looked up from germline, CDR1 is WNHNN and CDR2 is SYGVQD (reference sequence). V was cut by 11 bases and J by 1 base, with 16 bases left in between. The CDR3 is made up of 14 amino acids. The CDR3 here is CAARLRTGTDTQYF. The CDR3 DNA reads as TGCGCCGCCAGACTCCGGACGGGCACAGATACGCAGTATTTT.

The V and J genes are TRBV28 and TRBJ2-2; D unclear. The V end lost 2 bases, the J end lost 7 bases, and 11 bases lay between the germline ends. This CDR3 is 14 amino acids long. The germline gives CDR1 MDHEN, CDR2 SYDVKM. The CDR3 nucleotides are TGTGCCAGCAGTTTAAGGCAGGCCGACGGGGAGCTGTTTTTT. This sequence encodes CASSLRQADGELFF. Looking up the rest from reference TRBV28 and TRBJ2-2 gives the full variable domain: DVKVTQSSRYLVKRTGEKVFLECVQDMDHENMFWYRQDPGLGLRLIYFSYDVKMKEKGDIPEGYSVSREKKERFSLILESASTNQTSMYLCASSLRQADGELFFGEGSRLTVL.

The J gene is TRBJ2-7, the V gene TRBV6-6; 7 nucleotides match TRBD2. The V segment lost 6 bases and the J segment 2 bases; nucleotides outside the gene matches: 7. The CDR3 is 14 amino acids. Germline V gene data show CDR1 as MNHNY and CDR2 as SVGAGI (reference sequence). CDR3 sequence: CASRPGRETYEQYF. CDR3 in DNA: TGTGCCAGCAGACCGGGGAGGGAGACCTACGAGCAGTACTTC.

The chain carries TRBV5-1 and TRBJ2-2, with a possible D match to TRBD2 (6 bases). V was cut by 4 bases and J by 7 bases, with 23 bases left in between. This CDR3 region has 17 residues. CDR1 and CDR2 from the germline V gene are SGHRS and YFSETQ. DNA of the CDR3: TGCGCCAGCAGCCCGAAACTAGCTAGTTCCACAGTCGGGGAGCTGTTTTTT. It codes for CASSPKLASSTVGELFF.

The chain joins TRBV28 to TRBJ2-7, with D tentatively TRBD2 (7 bases). Germline lookup yields CDR1 MDHEN and CDR2 SYDVKM. V was shortened by 6 bases and J by 1 base, with 19 bases between the two germline ends. The CDR3 is 16 residues long. In DNA form, the CDR3 reads TGTGCCAGCAGAAAAGGGGGGGGCGGGAGATCCTACGAGCAGTACTTC. Translated, it gives CASRKGGGGRSYEQYF.

This clone has more than one count but fewer than ten. The chain uses TRBV6-5 and TRBJ1-3, with TRBD1 as a possible D gene (5 bases). Trimming cost V 0 bases and J 3 bases, with 9 bases left between them. Germline V gene sequence: CDR1 MNHEY, CDR2 SVGAGI. The CDR3 loop spans 15 amino acids. CDR3 region: CASSYSRDHGNTIYF. The CDR3 nucleotides are TGTGCCAGCAGTTACTCTCGGGACCATGGAAACACCATATATTTT.

This clone counts as medium-sized. This chain links TRBV27 with TRBJ2-6, with 7 nucleotides matching TRBD1. The CDR3 runs to 16 residues. The germline CDR1 and CDR2 sequences are MNHEY and SMNVEV (reference sequence). J lost 1 base, V lost 3 bases, and 3 bases had no gene match. CDR3 sequence (DNA): TGTGCCAGCAGTTTTGGGACAGCTTCTGGGGCCAACGTCCTGACTTTC. Its translation is CASSFGTASGANVLTF.

The CDR3 sequence: CASSDVGLAGVPLQDTQYF. In DNA form, the CDR3 reads TGTGCCAGCAGTGATGTGGGACTAGCGGGAGTTCCACTGCAAGATACGCAGTATTTT. This rearrangement joins TRBV2 to TRBJ2-3, with 14 bases aligning to TRBD2. Per the germline V gene, CDR1 is SNHLY and CDR2 is FYNNEI. V shed 3 bases, J shed 5 bases, and the junction held 13 bases outside the gene matches. The CDR3 is 19 residues long. The whole variable domain, filled in from reference TRBV2 and TRBJ2-3, reads EPEVTQTPSHQVTQMGQEVILRCVPISNHLYFYWYRQILGQKVEFLVSFYNNEISEKSEIFDDQFSVERPDGSNFTLKIRSTKLEDSAMYFCASSDVGLAGVPLQDTQYFGPGTRLTVL.

The CDR3 spells CASSLSSAMNTEAFF. For the CDR3, the DNA is TGCGCCAGCAGCTTGAGTTCTGCGATGAACACTGAAGCTTTCTTT. The V and J genes are TRBV5-1 and TRBJ1-1; D remains ambiguous. CDR1 and CDR2 (germline): SGHRS, YFSETQ. The V end was cut by 1 base, the J end by 0 bases, with 10 bases between. CDR3 length equals 15 residues.

Only a few counts were recorded for this clone. The chain carries TRBV10-3 and TRBJ1-4; D gene unclear. The CDR3 has 15 residues. V dropped 1 base and J dropped 0 bases, with 6 bases sitting between them. Germline V gives CDR1 ENHRY, CDR2 SYGVKD. CDR3: CAISEFSATNEKLFF. CDR3 nucleotide sequence: TGTGCCATCAGTGAGTTTTCCGCAACTAATGAAAAACTGTTTTTT.

This rearrangement joins TRBV6-1 to TRBJ2-7; D gene uncertain. This CDR3 has 14 amino acids. V was shortened by 1 base and J by 2 bases, with 9 bases between the two germline ends. Germline V gene data show CDR1 as MNHNS and CDR2 as SASEGT. The CDR3 is CASSEEDGTYEQYF. For the CDR3, the DNA is TGTGCCAGCAGTGAAGAGGACGGAACCTACGAGCAGTACTTC.

The CDR3 region has the DNA TGTGCCAGCAGTTTATCGGGCCCCGAGCAGTTCTTC. Translating gives CASSLSGPEQFF. The chain combines TRBV28 with TRBJ2-1; D gene uncertain. Trimming stripped 1 base from V and 10 bases from J, with 8 bases between. There are 12 residues in the CDR3. Germline CDR1 and CDR2: MDHEN and SYDVKM.

The rearrangement links TRBV19 to TRBJ2-3; D unclear. V gave up 3 bases and J gave up 1 base, with 14 bases separating them. The CDR3 totals 16 residues. Germline V CDR1 and CDR2: LNHDA, SQIVND (reference sequence). The CDR3 here is CASSMGWKGGTDTQYF. The CDR3 bases are TGTGCCAGTAGTATGGGCTGGAAGGGTGGCACAGATACGCAGTATTTT.